This TCR beta chain came from a study of neurological immune-mediated disorders. Findings and caveats of the study: The repertoires of 18 of 34 multiple sclerosis patients were placed by phylogenetic grouping in a single related-CDR3 cluster, which may be a signature.

This clonotype has at least ten counts. Its target is not known. The study built sorted libraries from about 910,000 CD4+ or CD8+ T cells. The cDNA came from 5'RACE, which used 10-nucleotide random UMIs. Using its own MiXCR run on the 5' RACE reads, TCRdb lists one record per CDR3 protein. The table lists roughly 52,000 distinct CDR3 sequences, more than 3% of them singletons. What was sequenced was CD4+ T cells from blood. The receptor's source is a woman aged 40 to 50 with multiple sclerosis.

The CDR3 nucleotides read TGTGCCAGCAGCTTTAGGGGGCGTTGGACAGATACGCAGTATTTT. Translated, it gives CASSFRGRWTDTQYF. V and J are TRBV7-3 and TRBJ2-3; 7 bases are shared with TRBD1. Trimming cost V 3 bases and J 3 bases; bases outside gene matches: 6. Germline V gives CDR1 SGHTA, CDR2 FQGTGA. CDR3 size: 15 residues. Full variable domain (outside the CDR3, taken from reference TRBV7-3 and TRBJ2-3): GAGVSQTPSNKVTEKGKYVELRCDPISGHTALYWYRQSLGQGPEFLIYFQGTGAADDSGLPNDRFFAVRPEGSVSTLKIQRTERGDSAVYLCASSFRGRWTDTQYFGPGTRLTVL.